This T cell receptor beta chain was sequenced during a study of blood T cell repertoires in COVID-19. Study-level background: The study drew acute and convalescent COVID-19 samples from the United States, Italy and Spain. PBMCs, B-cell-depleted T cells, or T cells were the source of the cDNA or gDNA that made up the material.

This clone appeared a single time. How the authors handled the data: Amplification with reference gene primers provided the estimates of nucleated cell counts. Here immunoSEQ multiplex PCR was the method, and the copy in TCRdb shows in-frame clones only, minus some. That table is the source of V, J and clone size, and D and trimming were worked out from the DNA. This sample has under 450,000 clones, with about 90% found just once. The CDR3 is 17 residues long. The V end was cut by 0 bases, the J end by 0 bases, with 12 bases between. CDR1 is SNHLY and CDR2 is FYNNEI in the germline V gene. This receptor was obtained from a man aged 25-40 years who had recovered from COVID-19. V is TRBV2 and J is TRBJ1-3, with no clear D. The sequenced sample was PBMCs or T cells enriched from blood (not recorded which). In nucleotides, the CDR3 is TGTGCCAGCAGTGAAGCTGGTGTCGGAGTCTCTGGAAACACCATATATTTT. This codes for CASSEAGVGVSGNTIYF. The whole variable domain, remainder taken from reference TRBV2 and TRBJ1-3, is EPEVTQTPSHQVTQMGQEVILRCVPISNHLYFYWYRQILGQKVEFLVSFYNNEISEKSEIFDDQFSVERPDGSNFTLKIRSTKLEDSAMYFCASSEAGVGVSGNTIYFGEGSWLTVV.